This T cell receptor beta chain stems from a study of cytomegalovirus exposure and HLA in healthy donors. Study background: Earlier findings included roughly 120 million unique TCR beta sequences obtained from 180 million or so T cells. Of the donors genotyped, some 400 in all, 81% fell in the Caucasian-associated ancestry cluster.

The PCR used 60 Vbeta and 13 Jbeta primers. Assay used: immunoSEQ multiplex PCR; TCRdb lists only in-frame clones, some missing. The sample's table shows 25,000 to 40,000 clones. Trimming took 1 base from V and 4 from J, leaving 17 bases between them. Germline loops: CDR1 SEHNR, CDR2 FQNEAQ (reference sequence). The CDR3 consists of 17 residues. Findings and limits, study-wide: Cytomegalovirus association was listed for 150 to 200 TCR beta chains.

About this clone: The antigen remains unidentified.

This receptor was obtained from a female donor in good health and CMV-seronegative. V is TRBV7-9 and J is TRBJ1-5; a weak D match, TRBD1 (5 bases). The specimen was PBMCs. DNA of the CDR3: TGTGCCAGCAGCTTAGGAGGTGGAGGGGTATCTAATCAGCCCCAGCATTTT. Translation gives CASSLGGGGVSNQPQHF.